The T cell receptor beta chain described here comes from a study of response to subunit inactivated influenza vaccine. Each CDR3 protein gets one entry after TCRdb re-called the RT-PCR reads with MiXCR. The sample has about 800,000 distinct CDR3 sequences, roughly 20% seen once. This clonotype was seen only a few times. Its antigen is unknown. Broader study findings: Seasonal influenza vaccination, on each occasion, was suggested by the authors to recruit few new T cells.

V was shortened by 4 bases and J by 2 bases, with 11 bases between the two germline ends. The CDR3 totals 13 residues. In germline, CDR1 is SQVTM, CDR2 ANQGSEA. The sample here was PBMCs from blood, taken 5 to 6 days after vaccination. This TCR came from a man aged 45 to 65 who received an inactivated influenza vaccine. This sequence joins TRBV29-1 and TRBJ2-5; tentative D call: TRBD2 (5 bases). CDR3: CSVGLLAQETQYF. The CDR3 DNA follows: TGCAGCGTTGGGTTGTTAGCGCAAGAGACCCAGTACTTC.